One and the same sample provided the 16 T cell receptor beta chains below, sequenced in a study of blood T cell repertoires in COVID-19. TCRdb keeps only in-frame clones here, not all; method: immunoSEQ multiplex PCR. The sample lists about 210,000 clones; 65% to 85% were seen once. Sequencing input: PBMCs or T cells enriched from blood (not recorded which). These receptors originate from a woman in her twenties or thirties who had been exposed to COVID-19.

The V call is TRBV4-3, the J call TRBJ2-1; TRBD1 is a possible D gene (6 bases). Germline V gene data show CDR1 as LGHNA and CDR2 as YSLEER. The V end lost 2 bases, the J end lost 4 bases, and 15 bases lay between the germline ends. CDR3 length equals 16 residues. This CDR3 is CASSQLTGNGYNEQFF. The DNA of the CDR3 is TGCGCCAGCAGCCAATTAACAGGGAACGGATACAATGAGCAGTTCTTC.

CDR3 protein: CASSYSGGGEKLFF. In nucleotides, the CDR3 is TGTGCCAGCAGTTATTCAGGGGGAGGAGAAAAACTGTTTTTT. The chain links TRBV6-6 to TRBJ1-4, with 7 bases matching TRBD1. The germline CDR1 and CDR2 sequences are MNHNY and SVGAGI (reference sequence). This CDR3 has 14 residues. After removal of 3 bases from V and 8 bases from J, the junction contained 6 bases not matched to a gene.

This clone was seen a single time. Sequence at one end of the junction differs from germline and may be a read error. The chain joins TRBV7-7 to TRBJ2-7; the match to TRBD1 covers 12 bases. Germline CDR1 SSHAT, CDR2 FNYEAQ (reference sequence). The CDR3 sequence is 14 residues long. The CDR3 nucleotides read TGTGCTAGCAGCTTGGGACAGGGGGCATACGAGCAGTACTTC. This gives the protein CASSLGQGAYEQYF. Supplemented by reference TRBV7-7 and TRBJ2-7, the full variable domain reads GAGVSQSPRYKVTKRGQDVTLRCDPISSHATLYWYQQALGQGPEFLTYFNYEAQPDKSGLPSDRFSAERPEGSISTLTIQRTEQRDSAMYRCASSLGQGAYEQYFGPGTRLTVT.

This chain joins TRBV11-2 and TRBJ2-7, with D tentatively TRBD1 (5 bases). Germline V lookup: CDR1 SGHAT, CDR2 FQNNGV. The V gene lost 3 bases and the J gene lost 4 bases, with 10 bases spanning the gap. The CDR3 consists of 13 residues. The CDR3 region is CASSFGSGYEQYF. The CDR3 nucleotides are TGTGCCAGCAGCTTCGGATCAGGGTACGAGCAGTACTTC.

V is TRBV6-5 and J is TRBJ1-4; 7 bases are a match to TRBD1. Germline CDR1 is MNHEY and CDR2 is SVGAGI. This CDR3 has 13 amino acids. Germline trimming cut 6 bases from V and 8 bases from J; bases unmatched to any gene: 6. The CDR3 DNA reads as TGTGCCAGCAGGGCGACAGGGTTCGAAAAACTGTTTTTT. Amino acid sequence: CASRATGFEKLFF.

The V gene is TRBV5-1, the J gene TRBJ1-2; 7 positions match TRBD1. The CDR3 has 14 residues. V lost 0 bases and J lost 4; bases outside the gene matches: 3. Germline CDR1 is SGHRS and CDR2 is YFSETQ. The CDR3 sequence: CASSLVTGIYGYTF. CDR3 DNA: TGCGCCAGCAGCTTGGTGACAGGGATCTATGGCTACACCTTC.

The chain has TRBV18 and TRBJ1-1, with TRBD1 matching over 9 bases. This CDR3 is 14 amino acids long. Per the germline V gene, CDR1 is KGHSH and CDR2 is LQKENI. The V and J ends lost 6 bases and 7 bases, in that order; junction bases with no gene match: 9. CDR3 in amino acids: CASSGTTGGNEAFF. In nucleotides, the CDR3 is TGTGCCAGCTCGGGGACAACAGGGGGCAATGAAGCTTTCTTT.

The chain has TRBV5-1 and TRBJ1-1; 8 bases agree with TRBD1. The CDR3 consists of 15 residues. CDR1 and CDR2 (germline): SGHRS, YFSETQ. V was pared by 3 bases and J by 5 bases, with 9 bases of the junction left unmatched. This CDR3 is CASSWSGTGKTEAFF. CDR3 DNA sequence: TGCGCCAGCAGCTGGTCCGGGACAGGAAAGACTGAAGCTTTCTTT.

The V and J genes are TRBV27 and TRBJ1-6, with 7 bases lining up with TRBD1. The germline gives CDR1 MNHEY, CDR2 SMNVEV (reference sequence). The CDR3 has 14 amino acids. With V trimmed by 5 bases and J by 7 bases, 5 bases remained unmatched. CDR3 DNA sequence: TGTGCCAGCAGTACGACAGGGTGGAATTCACCCCTCCACTTT. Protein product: CASSTTGWNSPLHF.

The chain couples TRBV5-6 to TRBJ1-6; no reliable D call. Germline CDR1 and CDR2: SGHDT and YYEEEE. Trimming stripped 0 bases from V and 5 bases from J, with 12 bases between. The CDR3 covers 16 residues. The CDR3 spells CASSLALVGNNSPLHF. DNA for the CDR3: TGTGCCAGCAGCTTGGCCCTTGTGGGCAATAATTCACCCCTCCACTTT.

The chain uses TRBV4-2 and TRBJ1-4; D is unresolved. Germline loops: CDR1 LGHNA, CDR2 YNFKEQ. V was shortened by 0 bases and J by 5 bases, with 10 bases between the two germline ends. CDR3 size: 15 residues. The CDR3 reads CASSQEWGENEKLFF. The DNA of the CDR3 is TGTGCCAGCAGCCAAGAATGGGGAGAAAATGAAAAACTGTTTTTT.

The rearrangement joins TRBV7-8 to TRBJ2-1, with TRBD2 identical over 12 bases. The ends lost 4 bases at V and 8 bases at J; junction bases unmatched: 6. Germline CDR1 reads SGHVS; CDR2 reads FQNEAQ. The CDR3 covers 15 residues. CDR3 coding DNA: TGTGCCAGCAGCTCGCTAGCGGGGGGGTTGGATGAGCAGTTCTTC. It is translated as CASSSLAGGLDEQFF.

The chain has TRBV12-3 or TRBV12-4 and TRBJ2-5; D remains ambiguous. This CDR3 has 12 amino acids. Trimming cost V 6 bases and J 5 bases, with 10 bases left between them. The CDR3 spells CASSFRIETQYF. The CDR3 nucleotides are TGTGCCAGCAGCTTTCGTATCGAGACCCAGTACTTC.

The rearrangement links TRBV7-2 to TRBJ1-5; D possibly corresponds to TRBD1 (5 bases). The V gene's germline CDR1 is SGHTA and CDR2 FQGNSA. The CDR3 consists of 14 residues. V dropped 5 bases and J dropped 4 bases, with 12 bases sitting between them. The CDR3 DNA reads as TGTGCCAGCAGCCCCCGGGGGAGGAATCAGCCCCAGCATTTT. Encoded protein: CASSPRGRNQPQHF.

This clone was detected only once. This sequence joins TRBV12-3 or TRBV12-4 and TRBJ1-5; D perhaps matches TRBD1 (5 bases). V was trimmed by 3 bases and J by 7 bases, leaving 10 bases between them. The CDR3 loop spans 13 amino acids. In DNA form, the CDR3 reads TGTGCCAGCAGTTTGGGGGGGAAGCAGCCCCAGCATTTT. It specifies CASSLGGKQPQHF.

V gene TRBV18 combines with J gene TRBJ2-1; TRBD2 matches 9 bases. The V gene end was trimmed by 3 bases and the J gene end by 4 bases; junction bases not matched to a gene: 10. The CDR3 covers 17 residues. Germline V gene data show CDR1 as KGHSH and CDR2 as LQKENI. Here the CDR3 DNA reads TGTGCCAGCTCACCCCCCCGGAGCGGGGGGATGTACAATGAGCAGTTCTTC. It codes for CASSPPRSGGMYNEQFF. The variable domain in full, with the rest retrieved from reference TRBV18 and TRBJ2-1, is NAGVMQNPRHLVRRRGQEARLRCSPMKGHSHVYWYRQLPEEGLKFMVYLQKENIIDESGMPKERFSAEFPKEGPSILRIQQVVRGDSAAYFCASSPPRSGGMYNEQFFGPGTRLTVL.